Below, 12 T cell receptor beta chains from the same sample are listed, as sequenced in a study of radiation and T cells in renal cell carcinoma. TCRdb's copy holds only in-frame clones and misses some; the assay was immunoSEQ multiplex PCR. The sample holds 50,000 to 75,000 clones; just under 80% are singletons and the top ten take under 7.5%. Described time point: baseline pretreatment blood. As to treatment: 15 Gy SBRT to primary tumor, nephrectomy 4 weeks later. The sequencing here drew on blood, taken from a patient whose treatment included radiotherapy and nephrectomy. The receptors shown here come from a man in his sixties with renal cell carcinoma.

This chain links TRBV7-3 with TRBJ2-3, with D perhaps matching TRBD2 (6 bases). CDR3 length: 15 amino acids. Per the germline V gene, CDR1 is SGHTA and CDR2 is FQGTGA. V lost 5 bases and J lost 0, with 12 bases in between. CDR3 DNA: TGTGCCAGCAGCGGCGGAGGGCTTAGCACAGATACGCAGTATTTT. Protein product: CASSGGGLSTDTQYF.

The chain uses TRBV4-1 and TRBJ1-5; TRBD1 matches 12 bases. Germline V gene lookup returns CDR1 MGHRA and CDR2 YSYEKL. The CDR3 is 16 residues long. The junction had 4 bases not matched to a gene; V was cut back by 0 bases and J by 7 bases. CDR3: CASSQEGQGARQPQHF. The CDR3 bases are TGCGCCAGCAGCCAAGAGGGACAGGGGGCTCGGCAGCCCCAGCATTTT.

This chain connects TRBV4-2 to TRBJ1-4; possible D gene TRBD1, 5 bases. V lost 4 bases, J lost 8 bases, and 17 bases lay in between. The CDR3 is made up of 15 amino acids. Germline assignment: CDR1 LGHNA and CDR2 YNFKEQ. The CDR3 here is CASSPEGSNSEKLFF. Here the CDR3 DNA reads TGTGCCAGCAGCCCTGAGGGGTCAAATTCCGAAAAACTGTTTTTT.

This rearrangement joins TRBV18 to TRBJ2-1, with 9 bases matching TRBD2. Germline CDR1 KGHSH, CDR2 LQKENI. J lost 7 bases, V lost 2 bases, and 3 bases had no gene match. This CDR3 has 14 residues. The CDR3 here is CASSPVAGANEQFF. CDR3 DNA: TGTGCCAGCTCACCAGTAGCGGGAGCGAATGAGCAGTTCTTC.

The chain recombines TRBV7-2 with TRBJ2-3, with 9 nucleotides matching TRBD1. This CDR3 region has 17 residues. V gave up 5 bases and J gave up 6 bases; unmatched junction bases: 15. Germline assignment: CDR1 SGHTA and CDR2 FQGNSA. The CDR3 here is CASSPKVPGQGRDTQYF. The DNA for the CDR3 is TGTGCCAGCAGCCCTAAAGTACCGGGACAGGGACGGGATACGCAGTATTTT. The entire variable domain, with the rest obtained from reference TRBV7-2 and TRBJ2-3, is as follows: GAGVSQSPSNKVTEKGKDVELRCDPISGHTALYWYRQSLGQGLEFLIYFQGNSAPDKSGLPSDRFSAERTGGSVSTLTIQRTQQEDSAVYLCASSPKVPGQGRDTQYFGPGTRLTVL.

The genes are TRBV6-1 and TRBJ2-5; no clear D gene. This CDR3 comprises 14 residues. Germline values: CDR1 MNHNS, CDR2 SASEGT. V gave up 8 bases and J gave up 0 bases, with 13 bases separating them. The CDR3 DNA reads TGTGCCAGCTGTTTAAGGGCGGACCAAGAGACCCAGTACTTC. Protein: CASCLRADQETQYF.

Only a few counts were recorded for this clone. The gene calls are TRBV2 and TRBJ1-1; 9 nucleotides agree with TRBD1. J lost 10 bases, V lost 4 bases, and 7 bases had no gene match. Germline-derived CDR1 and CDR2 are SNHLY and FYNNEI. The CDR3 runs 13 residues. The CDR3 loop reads CASSAQGAVGAFF. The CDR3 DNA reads TGTGCCAGCAGTGCACAGGGGGCAGTTGGAGCTTTCTTT. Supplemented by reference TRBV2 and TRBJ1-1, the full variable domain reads EPEVTQTPSHQVTQMGQEVILRCVPISNHLYFYWYRQILGQKVEFLVSFYNNEISEKSEIFDDQFSVERPDGSNFTLKIRSTKLEDSAMYFCASSAQGAVGAFFGQGTRLTVV.

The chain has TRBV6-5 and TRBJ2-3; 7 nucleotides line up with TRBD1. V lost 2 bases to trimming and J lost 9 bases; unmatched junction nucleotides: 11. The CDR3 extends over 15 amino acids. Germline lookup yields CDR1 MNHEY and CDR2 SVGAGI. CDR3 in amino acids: CASSYAGTARGTQYF. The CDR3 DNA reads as TGTGCCAGCAGTTACGCCGGGACAGCCCGGGGCACGCAGTATTTT.

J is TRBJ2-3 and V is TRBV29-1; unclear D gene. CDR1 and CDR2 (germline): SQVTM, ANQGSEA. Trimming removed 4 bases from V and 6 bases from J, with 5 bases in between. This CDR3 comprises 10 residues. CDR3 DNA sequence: TGCAGCGTTGGTCGTGATACGCAGTATTTT. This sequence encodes CSVGRDTQYF.

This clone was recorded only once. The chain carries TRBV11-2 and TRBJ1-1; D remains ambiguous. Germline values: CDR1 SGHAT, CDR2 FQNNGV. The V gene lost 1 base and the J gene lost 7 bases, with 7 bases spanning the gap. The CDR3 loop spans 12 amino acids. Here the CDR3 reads CASSLGGIEAFF. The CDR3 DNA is TGTGCCAGCAGCTTAGGGGGAATTGAAGCTTTCTTT.

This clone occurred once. CDR3 residues: CASSISSRSVYGYTF. As DNA, the CDR3 is TGTGCCAGTAGTATTTCCAGCCGAAGCGTCTATGGCTACACCTTC. The chain recombines TRBV19 with TRBJ1-2; D is unclear. Germline V CDR1 and CDR2: LNHDA, SQIVND (reference sequence). The V gene lost 3 bases and the J gene lost 4 bases, with 15 bases spanning the gap. This CDR3 has 15 amino acids.

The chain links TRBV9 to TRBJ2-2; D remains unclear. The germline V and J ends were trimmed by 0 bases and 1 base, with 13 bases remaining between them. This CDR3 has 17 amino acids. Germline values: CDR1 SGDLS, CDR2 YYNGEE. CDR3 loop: CASSVVGSSLNTGELFF. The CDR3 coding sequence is TGTGCCAGCAGCGTAGTGGGAAGCAGCCTGAACACCGGGGAGCTGTTTTTT.